The clone carrying this T cell receptor beta chain was counted ten times or more. The antigen remains unidentified. The data derive from a study of Graves' ophthalmopathy and Graves' hyperthyroidism. General observations from the study: For separating ophthalmopathy from stable hyperthyroidism, a 13-signature model gave about 90% sensitivity and about 82% specificity. Blood also carried most expanded thyroid clonotypes exceeding 0.001 frequency.

The CDR3 runs to 15 residues. Germline CDR1 is KGHSH and CDR2 is LQKENI. Trimming pared 0 bases from V and 1 base from J, leaving 7 bases between. Beta-chain TCR CDR3 regions were amplified from RNA transcripts. HTBI primers were employed in first-round RT-PCR, then a second-round multiplex PCR followed. TCRdb re-called the multiplex PCR reads with MiXCR, one entry per CDR3 protein. The repertoire holds about 400,000 distinct CDR3 sequences, about 16% seen once, with roughly 1.6% in the top ten. This clonotype originated in a woman aged 18 to 35 with Graves' ophthalmopathy. Sequences were obtained from peripheral blood. V gene TRBV18 combines with J gene TRBJ1-3; D remains unclear. In DNA, the CDR3 is TGTGCCAGCTCACCACCGTCGAGGTCTGGAAACACCATATATTTT. It is translated as CASSPPSRSGNTIYF.